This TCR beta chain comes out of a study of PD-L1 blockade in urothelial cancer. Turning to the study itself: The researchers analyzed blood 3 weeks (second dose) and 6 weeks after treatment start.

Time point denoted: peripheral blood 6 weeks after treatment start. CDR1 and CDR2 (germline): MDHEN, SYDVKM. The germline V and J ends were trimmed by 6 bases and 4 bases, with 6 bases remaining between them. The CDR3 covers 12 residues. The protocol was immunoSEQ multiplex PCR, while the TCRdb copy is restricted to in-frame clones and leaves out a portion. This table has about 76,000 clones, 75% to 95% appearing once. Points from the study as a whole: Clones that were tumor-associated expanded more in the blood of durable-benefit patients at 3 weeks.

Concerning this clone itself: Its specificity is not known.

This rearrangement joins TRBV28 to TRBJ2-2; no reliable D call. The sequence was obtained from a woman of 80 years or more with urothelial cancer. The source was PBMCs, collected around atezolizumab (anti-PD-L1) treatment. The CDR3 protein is CASSEITGELFF. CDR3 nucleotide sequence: TGTGCCAGCAGCGAGATCACCGGGGAGCTGTTTTTT.